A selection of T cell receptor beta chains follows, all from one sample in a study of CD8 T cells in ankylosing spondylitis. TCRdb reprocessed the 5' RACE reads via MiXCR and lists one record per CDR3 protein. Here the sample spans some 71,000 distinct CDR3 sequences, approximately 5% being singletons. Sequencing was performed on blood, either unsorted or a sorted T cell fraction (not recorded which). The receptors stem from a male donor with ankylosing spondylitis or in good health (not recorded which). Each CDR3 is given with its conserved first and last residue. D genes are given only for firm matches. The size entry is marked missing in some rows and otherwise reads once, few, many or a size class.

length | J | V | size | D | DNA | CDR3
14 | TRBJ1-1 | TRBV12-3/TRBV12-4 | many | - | TGTGCCAGCATAACCCTTGACAGAAACACTGAAGCTTTCTTT | CASITLDRNTEAFF
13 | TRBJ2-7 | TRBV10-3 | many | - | TGTGCCATCAGTGAACGCCAGGCCGACGAGCAGTACTTC | CAISERQADEQYF
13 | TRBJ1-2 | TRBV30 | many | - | TGTGCCTGGTCCTTGACAGGATTCTATGGCTACACCTTC | CAWSLTGFYGYTF
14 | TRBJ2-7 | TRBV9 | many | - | TGTGCCAGCAGCGCGGGGGGCGGGACTTACGAGCAGTACTTC | CASSAGGGTYEQYF
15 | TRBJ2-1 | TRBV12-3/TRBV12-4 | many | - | TGTGCCAGCAGTTTAGGTAGCAGAATCTACAATGAGCAGTTCTTC | CASSLGSRIYNEQFF
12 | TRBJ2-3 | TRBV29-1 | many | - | TGCAGCGTTGAAGTGGGCGCAGATACGCAGTATTTT | CSVEVGADTQYF
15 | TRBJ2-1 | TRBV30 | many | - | TGTGCCTGGAGTGTAATAGGACTCAACTACAATGAGCAGTTCTTC | CAWSVIGLNYNEQFF
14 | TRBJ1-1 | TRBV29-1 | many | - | TGCAGCGTTGAAAGGGCGGGGGAGAACACTGAAGCTTTCTTT | CSVERAGENTEAFF
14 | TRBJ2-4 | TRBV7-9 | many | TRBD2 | TGTGCCAGCAGCTTAGCGAGCGGGGGGCCCCCCGTGTACTTC | CASSLASGGPPVYF
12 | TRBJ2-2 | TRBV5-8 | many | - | TGTGCCAGCAGCTTAGGCAGCGGGGAGCTGTTTTTT | CASSLGSGELFF
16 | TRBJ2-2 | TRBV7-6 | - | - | TGTGCCAGCAGCTTAGTACAGGGTGTGAACACCGGGGAGCTGTTTTTT | CASSLVQGVNTGELFF
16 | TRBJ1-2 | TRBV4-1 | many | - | TGCGCCAGCAGCCAAGATCGGGCCTGGGCCGGCTATGGCTACACCTTC | CASSQDRAWAGYGYTF
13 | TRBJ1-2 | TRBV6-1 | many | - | TGTGCCAGCAGTGAAGGAAGTGGGTATGGCTACACCTTC | CASSEGSGYGYTF
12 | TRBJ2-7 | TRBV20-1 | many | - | TGCAGTGCTAGGGGGGGCCTGGCCGAGCAGTACTTC | CSARGGLAEQYF
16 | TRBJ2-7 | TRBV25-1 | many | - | TGTGCCAGCAGTGAATTGGGCCGGCTGGGGGCCTACGAGCAGTACTTC | CASSELGRLGAYEQYF
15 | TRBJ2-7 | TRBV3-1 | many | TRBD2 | TGTGCCAGCAGCCAAAAGGGACTACTCTCCTACGAGCAGTACTTC | CASSQKGLLSYEQYF
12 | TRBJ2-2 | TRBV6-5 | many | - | TGTGCCAGCGGCGGGGATTCCGGGGAGCTGTTTTTT | CASGGDSGELFF
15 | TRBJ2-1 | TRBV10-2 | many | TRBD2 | TGCGCCAGCAGCCCCGCGGGGGGGTCCTACAATGAGCAGTTCTTC | CASSPAGGSYNEQFF
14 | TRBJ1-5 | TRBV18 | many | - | TGTGCCAGCGCCCCGGTGGGGAGGAATCAGCCCCAGCATTTT | CASAPVGRNQPQHF
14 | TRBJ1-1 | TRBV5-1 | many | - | TGCGCCAGCAGCTTGGAAGCAGGGCTCACTGAAGCTTTCTTT | CASSLEAGLTEAFF
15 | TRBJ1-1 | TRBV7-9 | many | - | TGTGCCAGCAGCTTAGCAGGGGGTTGGAACACTGAAGCTTTCTTT | CASSLAGGWNTEAFF
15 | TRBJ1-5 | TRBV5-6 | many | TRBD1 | TGTGCCAGCAGCTTGGGGCCAGGGGGCGATCAGCCCCAGCATTTT | CASSLGPGGDQPQHF
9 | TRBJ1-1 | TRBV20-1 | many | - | TGCAATCTCAGGGGATACGCTTTCTTT | CNLRGYAFF
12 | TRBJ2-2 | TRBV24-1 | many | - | TGTGCCACCAGTGAAAACACCGGGGAGCTGTTTTTT | CATSENTGELFF
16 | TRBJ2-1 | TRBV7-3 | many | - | TGTGCCAGCAGCCCCCTGGCGGGGAGCTCCTACAATGAGCAGTTCTTC | CASSPLAGSSYNEQFF
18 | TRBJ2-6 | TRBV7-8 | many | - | TGTGCCAGCAGCTTAAAAATGATCGGGAGCTCTGGGGCCAACGTCCTGACTTTC | CASSLKMIGSSGANVLTF
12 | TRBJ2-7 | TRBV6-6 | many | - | TGTGCCAGCAGACCCGACCCCTACGAGCAGTACTTC | CASRPDPYEQYF
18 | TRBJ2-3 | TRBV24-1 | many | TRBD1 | TGTGCCACCAGTGACTCGTTTAGGACAGGACTCCTCACAGATACGCAGTATTTT | CATSDSFRTGLLTDTQYF
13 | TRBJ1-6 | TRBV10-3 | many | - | TGTGCCATCGGAGCAGGGAATAATTCACCCCTCCACTTT | CAIGAGNNSPLHF
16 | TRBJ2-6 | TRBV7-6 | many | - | TGTGCCAGCAGCTTAGCGTGGGGTCCTGGGGCCAACGTCCTGACTTTC | CASSLAWGPGANVLTF
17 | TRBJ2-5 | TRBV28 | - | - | TGTGCCAGCATCCCGACAGACTTCGGCAGAGAACAAGAGACCCAGTACTTC | CASIPTDFGREQETQYF
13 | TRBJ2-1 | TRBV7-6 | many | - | TGTGCCAGCAGCTTAGATCGGGGGGCTGAGCAGTTCTTC | CASSLDRGAEQFF
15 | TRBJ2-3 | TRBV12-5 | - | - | TGTGCTAGTGCCTACGGGGGTACTAGCACAGATACGCAGTATTTT | CASAYGGTSTDTQYF
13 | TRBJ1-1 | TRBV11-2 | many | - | TGTGCCAGCAGCTTAGGGTTGGACACTGAAGCTTTCTTT | CASSLGLDTEAFF
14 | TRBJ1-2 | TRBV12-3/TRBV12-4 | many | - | TGTGCCAGCAGTTTGGCCCGAGGGGCCAATGGCTACACCTTC | CASSLARGANGYTF
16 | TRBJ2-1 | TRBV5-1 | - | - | TGCGCCAGCAGCTTGGGGCCCGGGACCCTCAAAAGGGAGCAGTTCTTC | CASSLGPGTLKREQFF
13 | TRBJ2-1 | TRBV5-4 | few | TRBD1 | TGTGCCAGCAGCACGGGACAGTACAATGAGCAGTTCTTC | CASSTGQYNEQFF
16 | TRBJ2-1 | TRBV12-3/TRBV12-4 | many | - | TGTGCCAGCAGTTTATACAGGGGGGGAACCTACAATGAGCAGTTCTTC | CASSLYRGGTYNEQFF
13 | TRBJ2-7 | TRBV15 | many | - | TGTGCCACCAGCGCCTACCAAGGCTACGAGCAGTACTTC | CATSAYQGYEQYF
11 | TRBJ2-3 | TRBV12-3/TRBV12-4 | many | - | TGTGCCACTCGACGCGGGGATACGCAGTATTTT | CATRRGDTQYF
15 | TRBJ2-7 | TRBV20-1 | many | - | TGCAGTGCTAGAGATCCGGTTAGACACCCCTACGAGCAGTACTTC | CSARDPVRHPYEQYF
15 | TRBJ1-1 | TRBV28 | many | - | TGTGCCAGCAGTTTCGGAGACAGGATGAACACTGAAGCTTTCTTT | CASSFGDRMNTEAFF
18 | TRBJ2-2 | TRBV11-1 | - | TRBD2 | TGTGCCAGCAGCTTCCCGTTCGCGGGGGAGGAATCCACCGGGGAGCTGTTTTTT | CASSFPFAGEESTGELFF
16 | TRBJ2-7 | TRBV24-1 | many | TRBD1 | TGTGCCACCAGTGGGCCGTTTGGACAGGGAGTTTACGAGCAGTACTTC | CATSGPFGQGVYEQYF
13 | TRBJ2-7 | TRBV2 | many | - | TGTGCCACCCGGACAGCTTACTCCTACGAGCAGTACTTC | CATRTAYSYEQYF
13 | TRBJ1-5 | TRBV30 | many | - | TGTGCCTGGACGAGGGAGGGCAATCAGCCCCAGCATTTT | CAWTREGNQPQHF
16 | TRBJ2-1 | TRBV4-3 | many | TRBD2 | TGCGCCAGCAGCCAATCCTCGGGACTAGGGTTCTATGAGCAGTTCTTC | CASSQSSGLGFYEQFF
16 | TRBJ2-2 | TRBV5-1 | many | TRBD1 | TGCGCCAGCAGCTTTTCCGGGACAGGGAACACCGGGGAGCTGTTTTTT | CASSFSGTGNTGELFF